This TCR beta chain was sequenced during a study of blood T cell repertoires in COVID-19. This clone was detected once. Sequenced by immunoSEQ multiplex PCR; TCRdb stores in-frame clones only, minus some. Of about 670,000 clones in the sample, about 90% were seen once. J lost 1 base, V lost 5 bases, and 11 bases had no gene match. There are 17 residues in the CDR3. Germline CDR1 and CDR2: LNHDA and SQIVND (reference sequence). Input material: peripheral blood. This chain uses TRBV19 with TRBJ1-5, with 7 positions matching TRBD1. The receptor comes from a woman between 18 and 29 years old with acute or convalescent COVID-19. The CDR3 DNA reads TGTGCCAGTAGTTTAAACGGACAGGACGGGAGCAATCAGCCCCAGCATTTT. It encodes CASSLNGQDGSNQPQHF.